Listed below are T cell receptor beta chains from one sample, sequenced in a study of neurological immune-mediated disorders. TCRdb analysed the 5' RACE reads with MiXCR anew, one entry per CDR3 protein. This table has roughly 50,000 distinct CDR3 sequences, roughly 17% appearing once. Sequencing was carried out using PBMCs. Receptors were obtained from a man between 60 and 75 years old in good health. CDR3s include the opening cysteine and the closing phenylalanine or tryptophan. Each record gives: V gene, J gene, CDR3 protein.

V: TRBV4-1
J: TRBJ2-1
CDR3: CASSQEWGLAGDEQFF

V: TRBV3-1
J: TRBJ2-1
CDR3: CASSQGGWNEQFF

V: TRBV7-7
J: TRBJ2-2
CDR3: CASSSPTAGGPGELFF

V: TRBV20-1
J: TRBJ2-4
CDR3: CSTGVAKNIQYF

V: TRBV6-5
J: TRBJ2-3
CDR3: CASRPGTSAKDTQYF

V: TRBV27
J: TRBJ2-3
CDR3: CASSLSFWVAGQGDTQYF

V: TRBV5-1
J: TRBJ2-3
CDR3: CASRLAGVPTDTQYF

V: TRBV5-1
J: TRBJ2-3
CDR3: CASSLADTQYF

V: TRBV12-3/TRBV12-4
J: TRBJ2-3
CDR3: CASSSRYTQYF

V: TRBV7-3
J: TRBJ2-1
CDR3: CASSSGTTSYNEQFF

V: TRBV7-2
J: TRBJ2-1
CDR3: CASSWGRGRVINEQFF

V: TRBV7-9
J: TRBJ2-4
CDR3: CASSLAGRGQEGNIQYF

V: TRBV7-9
J: TRBJ1-2
CDR3: CASSLSGGGYTF

V: TRBV20-1
J: TRBJ2-3
CDR3: CSADVKSRLLAGGDTQYF